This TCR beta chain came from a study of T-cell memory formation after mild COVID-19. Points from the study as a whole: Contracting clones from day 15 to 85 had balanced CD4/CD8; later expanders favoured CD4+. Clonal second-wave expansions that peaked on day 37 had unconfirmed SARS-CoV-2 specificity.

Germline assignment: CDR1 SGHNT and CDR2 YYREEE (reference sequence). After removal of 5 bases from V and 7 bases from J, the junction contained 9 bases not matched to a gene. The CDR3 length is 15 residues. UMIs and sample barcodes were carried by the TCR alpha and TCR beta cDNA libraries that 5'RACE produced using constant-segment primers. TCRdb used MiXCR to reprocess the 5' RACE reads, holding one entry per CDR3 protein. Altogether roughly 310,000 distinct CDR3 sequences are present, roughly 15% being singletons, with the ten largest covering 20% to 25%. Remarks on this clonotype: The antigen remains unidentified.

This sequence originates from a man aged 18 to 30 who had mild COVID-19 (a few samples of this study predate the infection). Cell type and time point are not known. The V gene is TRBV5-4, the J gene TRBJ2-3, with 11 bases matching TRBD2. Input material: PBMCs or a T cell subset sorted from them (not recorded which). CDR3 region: CASRSTTSGAYTQYF. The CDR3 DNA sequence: TGTGCCAGCAGATCGACGACTAGCGGGGCATATACGCAGTATTTT.